The 29 T cell receptor beta chains given below trace back to one sample, sequenced in a study of early stage breast cancer tumors. Assay: immunoSEQ multiplex PCR; the TCRdb copy retains only in-frame clones and omits some. Among over 8,500 clones listed, about three quarters were seen once. Sequenced input: breast tumor tissue. The receptors stem from a person aged 40 to 49 with breast cancer.

This clone has a handful of counts. The rearrangement joins TRBV10-3 to TRBJ2-7; D call uncertain. V was clipped by 4 bases and J by 5 bases, with 6 bases between them. Germline assignment: CDR1 ENHRY and CDR2 SYGVKD. This CDR3 is 11 amino acids long. The CDR3 here is CAISATDEQYF. CDR3 DNA: TGTGCCATCAGTGCCACCGACGAGCAGTACTTC.

This chain links TRBV28 with TRBJ2-7, with 7 bases matching TRBD2. The trim removed 2 bases at V and 5 bases at J, leaving 3 bases unmatched. Per the germline V gene, CDR1 is MDHEN and CDR2 is SYDVKM. The CDR3 is 13 residues long. CDR3 region: CASSLGGSDEQYF. DNA of the CDR3: TGTGCCAGCAGTTTAGGCGGGAGTGACGAGCAGTACTTC.

This clone has more than one count but fewer than ten. CDR3: CASSPPRMNTEAFF. The CDR3 region has the DNA TGTGCCAGCAGCCCACCTCGTATGAACACTGAAGCTTTCTTT. V is TRBV7-9 and J is TRBJ1-1; no reliable D call. The CDR3 covers 14 residues. CDR1 is SEHNR and CDR2 is FQNEAQ in the germline V gene (reference sequence). The V end lost 5 bases, the J end lost 0 bases, and 10 bases lay between the germline ends.

DNA of the CDR3: TGTGCCAAAGGACTAGCGGGAGACGAGCAGTACTTC. It codes for CAKGLAGDEQYF. V is TRBV7-9 and J is TRBJ2-7, with 13 bases aligning to TRBD2. Trimming cost V 10 bases and J 5 bases; bases outside gene matches: 2. The germline CDR1 and CDR2 sequences are SEHNR and FQNEAQ (reference sequence). The CDR3 covers 12 residues.

The chain employs TRBV6-5 and TRBJ2-1; D is perhaps TRBD1 (7 bases). With 2 bases removed from V and 9 bases from J, the gap between germline ends came to 14 bases. Germline values: CDR1 MNHEY, CDR2 SVGAGI. This CDR3 region has 14 residues. The CDR3 DNA is TGTGCCAGCAGTTACGCGCAGGGGGGACCTGAGCAGTTCTTC. This codes for CASSYAQGGPEQFF.

This chain joins TRBV5-6 and TRBJ2-1, with 8 bases that match TRBD2. The J segment lost 8 bases and the V segment lost 2 bases, leaving 9 bases of the junction unmatched. Germline CDR1 is SGHDT and CDR2 is YYEEEE. The CDR3 extends over 15 amino acids. The chain's CDR3 is CASSFSSGRIDEQFF. The CDR3 DNA sequence: TGTGCCAGCAGCTTTTCGAGCGGGAGAATCGATGAGCAGTTCTTC. Full variable domain (outside the CDR3, taken from reference TRBV5-6 and TRBJ2-1): DAGVTQSPTHLIKTRGQQVTLRCSPKSGHDTVSWYQQALGQGPQFIFQYYEEEERQRGNFPDRFSGHQFPNYSSELNVNALLLGDSALYLCASSFSSGRIDEQFFGPGTRLTVL.

Here the CDR3 reads CASSYRERRNQPQHF. For the CDR3, the DNA is TGTGCCAGCAGTTACAGGGAACGACGCAATCAGCCCCAGCATTTT. The chain couples TRBV6-6 to TRBJ1-5; D unresolved. This CDR3 comprises 15 residues. Germline V gene lookup returns CDR1 MNHNY and CDR2 SVGAGI (reference sequence). Deletions cut 2 bases from V and 2 bases from J, with 10 bases between.

The J gene is TRBJ2-7, the V gene TRBV19; 7 bases are shared with TRBD2. The CDR3 has 16 residues. Germline assignment: CDR1 LNHDA and CDR2 SQIVND (reference sequence). Losses at the gene ends were 0 bases for V and 9 bases for J; bases not matched to a gene: 14. The CDR3 loop reads CASSIDLGEGPRRQYF. In DNA, the CDR3 is TGTGCCAGTAGTATAGATCTAGGGGAGGGCCCCCGTCGGCAGTACTTC.

The chain combines TRBV7-6 with TRBJ2-1; D may be TRBD2 (6 bases). V lost 5 bases to trimming and J lost 6 bases, with 11 bases between them. The CDR3 spans 13 residues. Per germline, CDR1 SGHVS and CDR2 FNYEAQ. The CDR3 reads CASSPGLINEQFF. CDR3 sequence (DNA): TGTGCCAGCAGCCCGGGACTCATCAATGAGCAGTTCTTC.

V is TRBV5-1 and J is TRBJ2-6; a possible D gene is TRBD2 (5 bases). The germline V and J ends were trimmed by 2 bases and 0 bases, with 9 bases remaining between them. Germline V CDR1 and CDR2: SGHRS, YFSETQ. The CDR3 is made up of 16 amino acids. CDR3 sequence (DNA): TGCGCCAGCAGCTTAGACGGACTCTCTGGGGCCAACGTCCTGACTTTC. Translated: CASSLDGLSGANVLTF.

The CDR3 DNA reads as TGTGCCACCAGCAGAGACGGCAGGGGAAGGAGAGAGACCCAGTACTTC. Its protein product is CATSRDGRGRRETQYF. The genes are TRBV15 and TRBJ2-5; maybe TRBD1 (6 bases). V was pared by 0 bases and J by 4 bases, with 15 bases between. Per the germline V gene, CDR1 is LNHNV and CDR2 is YYDKDF (reference sequence). This CDR3 comprises 16 residues.

The V and J genes are TRBV14 and TRBJ1-5; D is uncertain. The germline CDR1 and CDR2 sequences are SGHDN and FVKESK. CDR3 length: 13 residues. With 3 bases removed from V and 5 bases from J, the gap between germline ends came to 8 bases. CDR3 amino acids: CASSQFPDQPQHF. Written as DNA, the CDR3 is TGTGCCAGCAGCCAGTTCCCGGATCAGCCCCAGCATTTT.

This chain uses TRBV5-4 with TRBJ2-2; 11 bases match TRBD1. The germline V gene encodes CDR1 SGHNT and CDR2 YYREEE (reference sequence). V shed 0 bases and J 5 bases; nucleotides not matched to a gene: 3. The length of the CDR3 is 16 residues. The CDR3 is CASSLVGQGGTGELFF. CDR3 bases: TGTGCCAGCAGCTTGGTGGGACAGGGGGGGACCGGGGAGCTGTTTTTT.

This clone has only one observation. The chain carries TRBV5-8 and TRBJ1-2; D not certain. Per germline, CDR1 SGHTS and CDR2 YDEGEE. There are 17 residues in the CDR3. Between the trimmed V and J ends, which lost 1 base and 4 bases, there was a span of 20 bases. For the CDR3, the DNA is TGTGCCAGCAGCTTGAGACGGAGGGCTACCGGGGTCTATGGCTACACCTTC. It translates to CASSLRRRATGVYGYTF.

The rearrangement joins TRBV5-1 to TRBJ2-1, with D possibly matching TRBD1 (6 bases). The CDR3 is made up of 12 amino acids. The germline CDR1 and CDR2 sequences are SGHRS and YFSETQ. The V end was cut by 4 bases, the J end by 15 bases, with 17 bases between. The CDR3, as DNA: TGCGCCAGCAGCCAGGAAGGTCTAGGGGGGTTCTTC. Translation: CASSQEGLGGFF.

This clone occurred a few times. The chain links TRBV10-3 to TRBJ2-2, with 9 bases that match TRBD2. The trim removed 9 bases at V and 3 bases at J, leaving 5 bases unmatched. Per germline, CDR1 ENHRY and CDR2 SYGVKD. CDR3 size: 14 residues. The CDR3 DNA is TGTGCCATGCGGGAGGGCCCGGACACCGGGGAGCTGTTTTTT. As protein: CAMREGPDTGELFF.

V is TRBV4-1 and J is TRBJ2-7; D gene ambiguous. CDR3 size: 11 residues. Germline V lookup: CDR1 MGHRA, CDR2 YSYEKL. The V gene lost 1 base and the J gene lost 5 bases, with 3 bases spanning the gap. CDR3 nucleotide sequence: TGCGCCAGCAGCCAAGGGGACGAGCAGTACTTC. This codes for CASSQGDEQYF.

The J gene is TRBJ1-2, the V gene TRBV6-5, with D tentatively TRBD1 (6 bases). The CDR3 runs 12 residues. Germline assignment: CDR1 MNHEY and CDR2 SVGAGI. Trimming removed 6 bases from V and 7 bases from J, with 12 bases in between. CDR3 DNA: TGTGCCAGCAGGTCGGGGGGCTCTGGCTACACCTTC. It yields the protein CASRSGGSGYTF.

By its share, this clone is medium-sized (0.01 to 0.1%). The chain carries TRBV7-9 and TRBJ2-2; perhaps TRBD2 as D (6 bases). V gave up 3 bases and J gave up 1 base, with 12 bases separating them. The CDR3 length is 16 residues. Germline V gene lookup returns CDR1 SEHNR and CDR2 FQNEAQ (reference sequence). CDR3 DNA sequence: TGTGCCAGCAGCTTCCCCGGGACTCAGAACACCGGGGAGCTGTTTTTT. Translating it yields CASSFPGTQNTGELFF.

V and J are TRBV5-4 and TRBJ2-1; D is perhaps TRBD2 (5 bases). The CDR3 sequence is 13 residues long. The germline V gene has CDR1 SGHNT and CDR2 YYREEE (reference sequence). V lost 0 bases and J 8 bases, leaving 9 bases between the germline ends. The DNA for the CDR3 is TGTGCCAGCAGCTTGGAGAGGGCAGATGAGCAGTTCTTC. It specifies CASSLERADEQFF.

The chain uses TRBV19 and TRBJ1-5; no clear D gene. Germline loops: CDR1 LNHDA, CDR2 SQIVND (reference sequence). Trimming pared 7 bases from V and 6 bases from J, leaving 13 bases between. This CDR3 is 13 amino acids long. This CDR3 reads CASTLLGSQPQHF. CDR3 DNA: TGTGCCAGTACCCTGCTGGGGTCTCAGCCCCAGCATTTT. The variable domain in full, with the rest retrieved from reference TRBV19 and TRBJ1-5, is DGGITQSPKYLFRKEGQNVTLSCEQNLNHDAMYWYRQDPGQGLRLIYYSQIVNDFQKGDIAEGYSVSREKKESFPLTVTSAQKNPTAFYLCASTLLGSQPQHFGDGTRLSIL.

The chain joins TRBV19 to TRBJ1-1; D gene uncertain. Trimming removed 10 bases at V and 2 bases at J, with 17 bases between. Germline V gene lookup returns CDR1 LNHDA and CDR2 SQIVND (reference sequence). The CDR3 runs to 14 residues. The CDR3, as DNA: TGTGCCACTAAGGAGGCACAGCCAAACACTGAAGCTTTCTTT. Amino acids: CATKEAQPNTEAFF. The full variable domain, with the rest looked up from reference TRBV19 and TRBJ1-1, is DGGITQSPKYLFRKEGQNVTLSCEQNLNHDAMYWYRQDPGQGLRLIYYSQIVNDFQKGDIAEGYSVSREKKESFPLTVTSAQKNPTAFYLCATKEAQPNTEAFFGQGTRLTVV.

The CDR3 DNA is TGTGCCAGCAGCCGACAGGGGCCCTACGAGCAGTACTTC. This translates into CASSRQGPYEQYF. The J gene is TRBJ2-7, the V gene TRBV6-1, with TRBD1 identical over 8 bases. The ends lost 6 bases at V and 2 bases at J; junction bases unmatched: 3. Germline values: CDR1 MNHNS, CDR2 SASEGT. This CDR3 is built from 13 residues.

This clone was observed a handful of times. V is TRBV4-2 and J is TRBJ2-2; the D gene is possibly TRBD1 (6 bases). Deletions cut 5 bases from V and 4 bases from J, with 20 bases between. The length of the CDR3 is 17 residues. Germline CDR1 and CDR2: LGHNA and YNFKEQ. The CDR3 nucleotides read TGTGCCAGCAGCAAGCTAACAGGGCAGCAAGGCACCGGGGAGCTGTTTTTT. It codes for CASSKLTGQQGTGELFF.

Only a few counts were recorded for this clone. The chain has TRBV18 and TRBJ2-5, with D maybe TRBD1 (5 bases). The CDR3 has 14 amino acids. Trimming removed 2 bases at V and 0 bases at J, with 7 bases between. Germline CDR1 reads KGHSH; CDR2 reads LQKENI. CDR3 DNA sequence: TGTGCCAGCTCACCAGCAGGGTACCAAGAGACCCAGTACTTC. As protein: CASSPAGYQETQYF.

A few counts support this clone. V and J are TRBV7-8 and TRBJ2-5; a weak D match, TRBD2 (5 bases). Trimming stripped 4 bases from V and 3 bases from J, with 12 bases between. CDR3 size: 14 residues. The germline V gene encodes CDR1 SGHVS and CDR2 FQNEAQ. The CDR3 DNA sequence: TGTGCCAGCAGCTCCCGACTACGGGAAGAGACCCAGTACTTC. Its translation: CASSSRLREETQYF.

The table lists this clone with a few counts. The J gene is TRBJ2-7, the V gene TRBV7-2, with D unresolved. Trimming stripped 1 base from V and 6 bases from J, with 13 bases between. Germline V gives CDR1 SGHTA, CDR2 FQGNSA. The CDR3 spans 14 residues. CDR3 sequence: CASSLDRGSAEQYF. CDR3 sequence (DNA): TGTGCCAGCAGCTTAGATCGCGGATCGGCCGAGCAGTACTTC.

The chain recombines TRBV14 with TRBJ2-5; the match to TRBD1 covers 9 bases. Germline V gene lookup returns CDR1 SGHDN and CDR2 FVKESK. The V gene end was trimmed by 2 bases and the J gene end by 4 bases; junction bases not matched to a gene: 11. This CDR3 spans 17 amino acids. In nucleotides, the CDR3 is TGTGCCAGCAGCCAAATCCCCGGGACAGGGAGCGGAGAGACCCAGTACTTC. Protein: CASSQIPGTGSGETQYF.

This CDR3 is CASPQAGTGDNEQFF. In nucleotides, the CDR3 is TGTGCCAGCCCGCAAGCGGGGACAGGGGACAATGAGCAGTTCTTC. This chain connects TRBV7-9 to TRBJ2-1, with 10 bases aligning to TRBD1. The CDR3 spans 15 residues. Germline V gives CDR1 SEHNR, CDR2 FQNEAQ (reference sequence). V shed 8 bases and J 5 bases; nucleotides not matched to a gene: 9.